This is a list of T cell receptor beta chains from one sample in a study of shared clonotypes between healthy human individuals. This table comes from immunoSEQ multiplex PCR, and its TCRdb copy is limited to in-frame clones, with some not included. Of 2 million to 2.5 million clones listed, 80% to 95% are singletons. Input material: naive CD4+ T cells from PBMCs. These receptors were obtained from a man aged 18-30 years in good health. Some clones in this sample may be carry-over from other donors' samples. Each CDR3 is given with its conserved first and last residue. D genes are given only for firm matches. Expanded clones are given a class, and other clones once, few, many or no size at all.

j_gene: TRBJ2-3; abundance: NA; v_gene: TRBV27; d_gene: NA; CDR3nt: TGTGCCAGCAGCGCGCGACCACCGGGACAAGGGAGCACAGATACGCAGTATTTT; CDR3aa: CASSARPPGQGSTDTQYF
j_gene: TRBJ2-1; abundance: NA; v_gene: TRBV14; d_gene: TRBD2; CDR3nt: TGTGCCAGCAGCCAACCACTTGGGACTAGGGGACGGAATGAGCAGTTCTTC; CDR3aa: CASSQPLGTRGRNEQFF
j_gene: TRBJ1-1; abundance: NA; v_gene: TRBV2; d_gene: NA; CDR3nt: TGTGCCAGCAGTCAAAGGGGCAGGGTGAAGACTGAAGCTTTCTTT; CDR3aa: CASSQRGRVKTEAFF
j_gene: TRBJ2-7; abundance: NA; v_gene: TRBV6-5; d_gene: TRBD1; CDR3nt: TGTGCCAGCAGTTATTCGACAGGGGGCGAATACGAGCAGTACTTC; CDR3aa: CASSYSTGGEYEQYF
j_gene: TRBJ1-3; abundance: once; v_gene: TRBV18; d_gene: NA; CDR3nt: TGTGCCAGCTCACCCCAGCTCTCCTCTGGAAACACCATATATTTT; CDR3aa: CASSPQLSSGNTIYF
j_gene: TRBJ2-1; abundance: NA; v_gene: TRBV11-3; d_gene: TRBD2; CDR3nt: TGTGCCAGCAGCCCCGGGACTAGCGGTGTGAATGAGCAGTTCTTC; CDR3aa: CASSPGTSGVNEQFF
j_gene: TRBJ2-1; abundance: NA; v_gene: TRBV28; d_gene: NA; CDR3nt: TGTGCCAGCAGTTTATCGGGCCTAGGCTACAATGAGCAGTTCTTC; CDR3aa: CASSLSGLGYNEQFF
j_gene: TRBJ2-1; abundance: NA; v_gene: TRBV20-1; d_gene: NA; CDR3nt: TGCAGTGCTATCGGCTACAATGAGCAGTTCTTC; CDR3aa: CSAIGYNEQFF
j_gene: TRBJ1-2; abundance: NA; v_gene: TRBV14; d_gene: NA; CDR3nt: TGTGCCAGCAGCCAGGGGGCCTATGGCTACACCTTC; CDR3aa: CASSQGAYGYTF
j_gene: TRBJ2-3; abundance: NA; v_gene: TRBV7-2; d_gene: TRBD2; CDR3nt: TGTGCCAGCAGCATCCAAGCGGGGGAACCCACAGATACGCAGTATTTT; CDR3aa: CASSIQAGEPTDTQYF
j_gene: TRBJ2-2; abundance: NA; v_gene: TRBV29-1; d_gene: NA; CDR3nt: TGCAGCGTTGACAGGAACACCGGGGAGCTGTTTTTT; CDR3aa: CSVDRNTGELFF
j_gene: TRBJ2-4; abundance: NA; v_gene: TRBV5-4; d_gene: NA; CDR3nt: TGTGCCAGCAGCTCCCCCCTCCAGGAAGTCTTC; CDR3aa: CASSSPLQEVF
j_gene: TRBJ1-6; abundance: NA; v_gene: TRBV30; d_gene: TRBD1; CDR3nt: TGTGCCTGGAGTGGGGACAGGGCTAATTCACCCCTCCACTTT; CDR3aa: CAWSGDRANSPLHF
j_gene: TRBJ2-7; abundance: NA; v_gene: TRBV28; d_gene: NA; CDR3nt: TGTGCCAGCAGTTTACAAGGAGGGGGCGATGGCTACGAGCAGTACTTC; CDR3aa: CASSLQGGGDGYEQYF
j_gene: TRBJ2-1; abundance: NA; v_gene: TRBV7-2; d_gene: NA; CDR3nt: TGTGCCAGCAGCCCTACGGTCCGGGTCAATGAGCAGTTCTTC; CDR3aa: CASSPTVRVNEQFF
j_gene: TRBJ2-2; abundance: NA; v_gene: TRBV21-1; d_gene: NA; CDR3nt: TGTGCCAGCAGCAAAGAGGTTGCTAGCGGGTACACCGGGGAGCTGTTTTTT; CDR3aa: CASSKEVASGYTGELFF
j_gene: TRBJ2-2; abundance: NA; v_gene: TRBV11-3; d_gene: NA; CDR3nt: TGTGCCAGCAGCCCAAGCACCGGGGAGCTGTTTTTT; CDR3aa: CASSPSTGELFF
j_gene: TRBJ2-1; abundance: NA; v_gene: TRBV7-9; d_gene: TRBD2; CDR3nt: TGTGCCAGCAGCCACATACCGGGACTAGCTTACAATGAGCAGTTCTTC; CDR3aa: CASSHIPGLAYNEQFF
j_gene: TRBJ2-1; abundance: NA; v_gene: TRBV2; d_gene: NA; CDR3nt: TGTGCCAGCAGTGAAAATTCTCCTAGCCCACGGAATGAGCAGTTCTTC; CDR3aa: CASSENSPSPRNEQFF
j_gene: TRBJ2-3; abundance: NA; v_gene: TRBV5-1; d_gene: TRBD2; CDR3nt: TGCGCCAGCAGCCCCGTGGGCGGGAGTACAGATACGCAGTATTTT; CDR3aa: CASSPVGGSTDTQYF
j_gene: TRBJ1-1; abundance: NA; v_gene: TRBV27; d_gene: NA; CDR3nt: TGTGCCAGCAGTTATCGAGGGTGGGACACTGAAGCTTTCTTT; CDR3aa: CASSYRGWDTEAFF
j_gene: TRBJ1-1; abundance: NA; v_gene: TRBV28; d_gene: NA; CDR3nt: TGTGCCAGTTCCCGTCGGGGGGGACCGAACACTGAAGCTTTCTTT; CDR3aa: CASSRRGGPNTEAFF
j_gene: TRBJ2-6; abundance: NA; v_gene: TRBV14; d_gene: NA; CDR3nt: TGTGCCAGCAGCCCCCGGCCCTCTGGGGCCAACGTCCTGACTTTC; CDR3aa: CASSPRPSGANVLTF
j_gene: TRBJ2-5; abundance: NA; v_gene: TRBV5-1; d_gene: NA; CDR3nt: TGCGCCAGCAGCTTGGGTGGGGAAGAGACCCAGTACTTC; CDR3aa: CASSLGGEETQYF
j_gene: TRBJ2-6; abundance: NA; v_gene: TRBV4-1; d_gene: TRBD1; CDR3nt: TGCGCCAGCAGCCAGTTCGGGGTGGGACAGGTTGTTTCTGGGGCCAACGTCCTGACTTTC; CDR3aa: CASSQFGVGQVVSGANVLTF
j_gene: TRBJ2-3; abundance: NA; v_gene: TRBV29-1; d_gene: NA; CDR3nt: TGCAGCGTTGACAGGGGCACAGATACGCAGTATTTT; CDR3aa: CSVDRGTDTQYF
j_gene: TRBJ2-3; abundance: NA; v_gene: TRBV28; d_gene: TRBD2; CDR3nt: TGTGCCAGCAACCTAGCGGGAGTGTCGGATACGCAGTATTTT; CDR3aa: CASNLAGVSDTQYF
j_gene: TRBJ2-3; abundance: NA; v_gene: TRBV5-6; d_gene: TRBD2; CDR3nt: TGTGCCAGCAGCCCCGGGACTAGCGGGAGGGCCGCAGATACGCAGTATTTT; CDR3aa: CASSPGTSGRAADTQYF
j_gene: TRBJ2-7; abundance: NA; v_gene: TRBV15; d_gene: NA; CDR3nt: TGTGCCACCAGCAGAGGAGGGATGTCGGGGGCGCTCGGTTACGAGCAGTACTTC; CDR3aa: CATSRGGMSGALGYEQYF
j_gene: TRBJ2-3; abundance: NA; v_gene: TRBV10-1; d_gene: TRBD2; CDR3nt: TGCGCCAGCAGTGAGTCGGCGACTAGCGGGAGTCCAGATACGCAGTATTTT; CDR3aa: CASSESATSGSPDTQYF
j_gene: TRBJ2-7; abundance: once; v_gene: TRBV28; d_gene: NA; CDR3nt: TGTGCCAGCATGGCCAACTACGAGCAGTACTTC; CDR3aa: CASMANYEQYF
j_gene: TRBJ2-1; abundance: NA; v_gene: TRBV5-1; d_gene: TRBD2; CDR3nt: TGCGCCAGCAGCTTGTCTACTAGCGGGGTCAATGAGCAGTTCTTC; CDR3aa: CASSLSTSGVNEQFF
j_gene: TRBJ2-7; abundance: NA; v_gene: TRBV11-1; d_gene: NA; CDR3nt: TGTGCCAGCAGCCCCCAGGCCGGGACCGCGTACGAGCAGTACTTC; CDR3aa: CASSPQAGTAYEQYF
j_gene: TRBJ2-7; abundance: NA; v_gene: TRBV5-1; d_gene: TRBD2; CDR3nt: TGCGCCAGCAGCCCCCCGAGCGGGACGGGGGAGCAGTACTTC; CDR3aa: CASSPPSGTGEQYF
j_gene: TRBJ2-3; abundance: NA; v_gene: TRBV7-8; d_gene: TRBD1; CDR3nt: TGTGTCTCCCTGCAGGGGGCGCAAGATACGCAGTATTTT; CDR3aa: CVSLQGAQDTQYF